Below are 22 T cell receptor beta chains sequenced from a single sample in a study of cytomegalovirus exposure and HLA in healthy donors. PCR employed 60 Vbeta and 13 Jbeta primers. Assay: immunoSEQ multiplex PCR; the TCRdb copy retains only in-frame clones and omits some. In the table there are approximately 170,000 clones, 55% to 80% of which are singletons. Sequencing used PBMCs. The receptors come from a young woman in good health and CMV-seropositive.

This chain uses TRBV27 with TRBJ2-2, with D tentatively TRBD2 (5 bases). The CDR3 length is 17 residues. The ends were cut back, 4 bases at V and 2 bases at J, with 17 bases in the middle. CDR1 and CDR2 from the germline V gene are MNHEY and SMNVEV (reference sequence). The CDR3 coding sequence is TGTGCCAGCAGTTCCTCTCTAGCAACTCGTAACACCGGGGAGCTGTTTTTT. This sequence encodes CASSSSLATRNTGELFF.

This chain joins TRBV7-2 and TRBJ1-2; D possibly corresponds to TRBD1 (5 bases). Per germline, CDR1 SGHTA and CDR2 FQGNSA. The ends were cut back, 2 bases at V and 8 bases at J, with 21 bases in the middle. This CDR3 is 16 amino acids long. The CDR3, as DNA: TGTGCCAGCAGCTTATTTCGACCCAGGGATGGCGACGGCTACACCTTC. It encodes CASSLFRPRDGDGYTF. The full variable domain, in which reference TRBV7-2 and TRBJ1-2 provide the parts outside the CDR3, is GAGVSQSPSNKVTEKGKDVELRCDPISGHTALYWYRQSLGQGLEFLIYFQGNSAPDKSGLPSDRFSAERTGGSVSTLTIQRTQQEDSAVYLCASSLFRPRDGDGYTFGSGTRLTVV.

The rearrangement links TRBV6-1 to TRBJ1-5; D uncertain. CDR1 is MNHNS, CDR2 SASEGT, per germline. The CDR3 runs 16 residues. V lost 3 bases, J lost 3 bases, and 15 bases lay in between. CDR3 amino acids: CASSDIWGENNQPQHF. The CDR3 coding sequence is TGTGCCAGCAGTGATATCTGGGGAGAGAACAATCAGCCCCAGCATTTT.

This clone was seen once. The V gene is TRBV5-5, the J gene TRBJ2-5; tentatively, D is TRBD2 (6 bases). The V gene's germline CDR1 is SGHKS and CDR2 YYEKEE (reference sequence). V shed 4 bases and J shed 4 bases, with 14 bases lying between them. CDR3 length: 14 residues. This CDR3 is CASSGSGGLETQYF. The CDR3 DNA is TGTGCCAGCAGCGGGAGTGGGGGGTTAGAGACCCAGTACTTC.

This clone has a handful of counts. The V and J genes are TRBV30 and TRBJ1-4; 7 bases align to TRBD1. Germline assignment: CDR1 GTSNPN and CDR2 SVGIG (reference sequence). The CDR3 consists of 14 residues. V gave up 0 bases and J gave up 8 bases; unmatched junction bases: 6. Written as DNA, the CDR3 is TGTGCCTGGAGTGTAGGGGGCTTCAGGGAAAAACTGTTTTTT. Amino acids: CAWSVGGFREKLFF. The variable domain in full, with the rest retrieved from reference TRBV30 and TRBJ1-4, is SQTIHQWPATLVQPVGSPLSLECTVEGTSNPNLYWYRQAAGRGLQLLFYSVGIGQISSEVPQNLSASRPQDRQFILSSKKLLLSDSGFYLCAWSVGGFREKLFFGSGTQLSVL.

There are a few counts of this clone. The chain joins TRBV19 to TRBJ2-2; TRBD1 matches 7 bases. Losses at the gene ends were 2 bases for V and 4 bases for J; bases not matched to a gene: 7. The CDR3 spans 16 residues. The germline V gene has CDR1 LNHDA and CDR2 SQIVND (reference sequence). This CDR3 reads CASSISGDRLTGELFF. CDR3 sequence (DNA): TGTGCCAGTAGTATAAGTGGGGACAGACTCACCGGGGAGCTGTTTTTT.

To note about this clone: Different DNA sequences within this sample yield the same CDR3. The chain links TRBV6-5 to TRBJ2-1; no firm D call. Germline CDR1 MNHEY, CDR2 SVGAGI. This CDR3 has 15 amino acids. Trimming removed 0 bases from V and 0 bases from J, with 6 bases in between. The CDR3 spells CASSYSSGSYNEQFF. DNA for the CDR3: TGTGCCAGCAGTTACTCGTCGGGCTCCTACAATGAGCAGTTCTTC.

This clone appeared once. The chain uses TRBV18 and TRBJ1-4, with D tentatively TRBD1 (6 bases). This CDR3 comprises 12 residues. The germline CDR1 and CDR2 sequences are KGHSH and LQKENI. V was shortened by 4 bases and J by 13 bases, with 13 bases between the two germline ends. The CDR3 nucleotides read TGTGCCAGCTCACATCGGACAGATGGACTGTTTTTT. It yields the protein CASSHRTDGLFF.

This clone appeared once. The V call is TRBV27, the J call TRBJ2-5, with 9 bases lining up with TRBD1. Trimming removed 3 bases from V and 5 bases from J; junction bases left unmatched: 1. Germline V gene data show CDR1 as MNHEY and CDR2 as SMNVEV (reference sequence). The CDR3 sequence is 13 residues long. CDR3 protein: CASSFGQGETQYF. In DNA, the CDR3 is TGTGCCAGCAGTTTCGGACAGGGGGAGACCCAGTACTTC.

This chain links TRBV30 with TRBJ1-1, with a possible D match to TRBD1 (6 bases). The CDR3 is 13 amino acids. Per germline, CDR1 GTSNPN and CDR2 SVGIG (reference sequence). Trimming left V 5 bases short and J 2 bases short, with 12 bases between. The CDR3 DNA is TGTGCCTGGGAGAGGGGACACAACACTGAAGCTTTCTTT. Its translation is CAWERGHNTEAFF.

The rearrangement joins TRBV2 to TRBJ1-2; unclear D gene. This CDR3 has 13 amino acids. Trimming left V 9 bases short and J 4 bases short, with 15 bases between. CDR1 and CDR2 from the germline V gene are SNHLY and FYNNEI. CDR3 amino acids: CASLTRVSYGYTF. CDR3 bases: TGTGCCAGTCTAACACGGGTGTCCTATGGCTACACCTTC.

V gene TRBV10-1 combines with J gene TRBJ2-1, with TRBD1 identical over 11 bases. J gave up 5 bases and V 6 bases, and 9 bases lay outside the gene matches. Germline assignment: CDR1 WNHNN and CDR2 SYGVQD (reference sequence). CDR3 length equals 16 residues. CDR3 sequence (DNA): TGCGCCAGCAGCAACCCAGGACAGGGGGCTGACAATGAGCAGTTCTTC. Translated: CASSNPGQGADNEQFF.

The V and J genes are TRBV6-5 and TRBJ1-1; D is perhaps TRBD1 (6 bases). The CDR3 totals 15 residues. Trimming took off 0 bases at V and 0 bases at J, with 8 bases between the two ends. CDR1 is MNHEY and CDR2 is SVGAGI in the germline V gene. In nucleotides, the CDR3 is TGTGCCAGCAGTTACTCTGGACAGATGAACACTGAAGCTTTCTTT. Translated, it gives CASSYSGQMNTEAFF.

This chain uses TRBV7-2 with TRBJ1-4; 9 nucleotides match TRBD1. After removal of 5 bases from V and 7 bases from J, the junction contained 8 bases not matched to a gene. This CDR3 region has 15 residues. Per the germline V gene, CDR1 is SGHTA and CDR2 is FQGNSA. The chain's CDR3 is CASSPNRDRVEKLFF. The CDR3 DNA reads TGTGCCAGCAGCCCCAACCGGGACAGGGTTGAAAAACTGTTTTTT.

This chain joins TRBV4-1 and TRBJ1-2; 10 nucleotides align to TRBD1. The CDR3 totals 15 residues. The ends lost 1 base at V and 4 bases at J; junction bases unmatched: 3. Germline V lookup: CDR1 MGHRA, CDR2 YSYEKL. The CDR3 loop is CASSQGGQGIYGYTF. CDR3 nucleotides: TGCGCCAGCAGCCAAGGGGGACAGGGGATCTATGGCTACACCTTC.

This chain joins TRBV25-1 and TRBJ2-2, with TRBD1 matching over 8 bases. The length of the CDR3 is 13 residues. From germline, CDR1 is MGHDK and CDR2 SYGVNS. V lost 10 bases and J lost 1; bases outside the gene matches: 2. CDR3: CATGTGNTGELFF. The DNA of the CDR3 is TGTGCCACCGGGACAGGGAACACCGGGGAGCTGTTTTTT. Based on the CDR3 plus reference TRBV25-1 and TRBJ2-2, the full variable domain is EADIYQTPRYLVIGTGKKITLECSQTMGHDKMYWYQQDPGMELHLIHYSYGVNSTEKGDLSSESTVSRIRTEHFPLTLESARPSHTSQYLCATGTGNTGELFFGEGSRLTVL.

CDR3 DNA: TGTGCCAGCAGTGAAGCGCTTCGGGGCGGGGGGACCACAGATACGCAGTATTTT. As protein: CASSEALRGGGTTDTQYF. V usage is TRBV6-1 and J usage is TRBJ2-3; 8 bases match TRBD2. The CDR3 extends over 18 amino acids. CDR1 MNHNS and CDR2 SASEGT come from the germline V gene. With 0 bases clipped from V and 2 bases from J, the junction kept 10 bases outside the gene matches.

The chain is built from TRBV27 and TRBJ1-2, with TRBD1 as a possible D gene (6 bases). The germline V gene has CDR1 MNHEY and CDR2 SMNVEV (reference sequence). Trimming took 8 bases from V and 4 from J, leaving 17 bases between them. The CDR3 is 14 amino acids. The CDR3 protein is CASGSTGSFYGYTF. The CDR3, as DNA: TGTGCCAGCGGATCGACAGGATCCTTCTATGGCTACACCTTC.

The rearrangement joins TRBV7-2 to TRBJ1-1; no reliable D call. Germline-derived CDR1 and CDR2 are SGHTA and FQGNSA. The CDR3 extends over 14 amino acids. The V and J ends lost 0 bases and 10 bases respectively, with 15 bases between them. The CDR3: CASSLAQAGGLAFF. DNA for the CDR3: TGTGCCAGCAGCTTAGCGCAGGCCGGTGGTTTAGCTTTCTTT.

The sample holds one count of this clone. The rearrangement links TRBV7-9 to TRBJ2-2, with D perhaps matching TRBD2 (5 bases). Germline V CDR1 and CDR2: SEHNR, FQNEAQ (reference sequence). V shed 5 bases and J shed 5 bases, with 9 bases lying between them. The CDR3 is made up of 13 amino acids. CDR3 loop: CASSAVATGELFF. The CDR3 DNA reads as TGTGCCAGCAGCGCTGTAGCGACCGGGGAGCTGTTTTTT.

The V and J genes are TRBV5-4 and TRBJ2-7, with 11 positions matching TRBD2. This CDR3 contains 18 residues. V shed 0 bases, J shed 0 bases, and the junction held 8 bases outside the gene matches. Germline CDR1 is SGHNT and CDR2 is YYREEE (reference sequence). The CDR3 spells CASSLATTSGVISYEQYF. CDR3 DNA sequence: TGTGCCAGCAGCTTGGCAACGACTAGCGGGGTCATCTCCTACGAGCAGTACTTC.

V and J are TRBV7-6 and TRBJ2-3; 8 nucleotides match TRBD2. V was clipped by 2 bases and J by 3 bases; unmatched bases: 16. The CDR3 extends over 19 amino acids. Germline V lookup: CDR1 SGHVS, CDR2 FNYEAQ. Written as DNA, the CDR3 is TGTGCCAGCAGCTTATGGGCGGGAGGAAATGCGTTTGAGACAGATACGCAGTATTTT. Translated: CASSLWAGGNAFETDTQYF.